This is a list of T cell receptor beta chains from one sample in a study of T-cell memory formation after mild COVID-19. TCRdb re-called the 5' RACE reads through MiXCR, storing one row per CDR3 protein. The sample carries 580,000 or so distinct CDR3 sequences, approximately 15% recorded once. Sequenced sample: PBMCs or a T cell subset sorted from them (not recorded which). These receptors all stem from an adult woman who had mild COVID-19 (a few samples of this study predate the infection). Cell type and time point are not known. Both conserved end residues are trimmed from each CDR3. Fields, in order: V gene, J gene, CDR3 protein.

>TRBV12-3/TRBV12-4|TRBJ2-3
ASSSAARSTDTQY
>TRBV7-9|TRBJ2-3
ARRGDRGADTQY
>TRBV7-9|TRBJ2-5
ASSSWGVKETQY
>TRBV19|TRBJ1-2
ASSWTGDNYGYT
>TRBV7-9|TRBJ2-1
ASSTRTVVRGNEQF
>TRBV6-5|TRBJ1-2
ASSYSTNLDGYT
>TRBV2|TRBJ1-1
ASTFSRAEGNTEAF
>TRBV7-2|TRBJ2-2
ASSYDRVANTGELF
>TRBV11-2|TRBJ2-3
ASKREISTDTQY
>TRBV20-1|TRBJ2-6
SARDGSSGANVLT
>TRBV12-3/TRBV12-4|TRBJ2-2
ASTKNPNTGELF
>TRBV12-3/TRBV12-4|TRBJ2-3
ASSTPGRGRKDTQY
>TRBV2|TRBJ2-2
ASSDNDGELF
>TRBV4-3|TRBJ1-1
ASSQEGFSWVRDTEAF
>TRBV24-1|TRBJ2-3
ATSQSGTGYADTQY
>TRBV24-1|TRBJ1-5
ATSDTGQGLNQPQH
>TRBV20-1|TRBJ2-3
SANFKGTVDTQY
>TRBV11-3|TRBJ2-3
ASSLETYDTQY
>TRBV5-6|TRBJ2-5
ASSLVVDGTQY
>TRBV5-6|TRBJ1-1
ASSLGQLVAF
>TRBV28|TRBJ2-1
ASSPRQGTVWNEQF
>TRBV12-3/TRBV12-4|TRBJ1-2
ASSFGSPGGYT
>TRBV4-2|TRBJ2-5
ASSQDQTSGRGGETQY
>TRBV10-3|TRBJ2-7
AISERTSENYEQY
>TRBV29-1|TRBJ2-7
SVWDSSYEQY
>TRBV4-3|TRBJ1-3
ASSQEAQGLGNTIY
>TRBV5-1|TRBJ2-1
ASSWPSGRPNPRSYNEQF
>TRBV6-1|TRBJ1-5
ASSEAGAISNQPQH
>TRBV4-3|TRBJ2-3
ASSQELPGVTDTQY
>TRBV4-2|TRBJ1-1
ASSSRFGGNTEAF
>TRBV6-5|TRBJ2-3
ASSYSPFSTDTQY